This T cell receptor beta chain originates from a study of T cell responses to AZD1222 COVID-19 vaccine. Study-level findings and limits: Along spike, vaccine-associated CD4 TCRs were found throughout, with dominance at 160-218 and 743-854. Spike-specific TCR breadth and depth both grew after two AZD1222 doses. Clonal diversity was possibly underestimated, and the donors were mostly white British, with more females. In the spike-specific TCR repertoire, nearly half reportedly target unmutated variant regions.

For this clone: The antigen is unknown.

The germline V gene encodes CDR1 MNHEY and CDR2 SMNVEV (reference sequence). This CDR3 region has 14 residues. Trimming stripped 2 bases from V and 1 base from J, with 8 bases between. Clones were sequenced by immunoSEQ multiplex PCR, and TCRdb holds only the in-frame ones, with some missing. This sample carries under 150,000 clones, more than 85% of them seen once, and the ten largest clones take 3% to 4%. The specimen comprised peripheral blood, sampled 28 days after the second AZD1222 dose. The source of this sequence is an adult who received the AZD1222 COVID-19 vaccine. The rearrangement uses TRBV27 and TRBJ1-1; D is ambiguous. CDR3 nucleotide sequence: TGTGCCAGCAGTTTACGGCGGTCGAACACTGAAGCTTTCTTT. The encoded protein is CASSLRRSNTEAFF.